This T cell receptor beta chain was observed in a study of blood T cell repertoires in COVID-19. As for the study in general: PBMCs, B-cell-depleted T cells, or T cells provided the cDNA or gDNA that made up the material.

With 6 bases removed from V and 2 bases from J, the gap between germline ends came to 4 bases. The CDR3 runs to 12 residues. Germline CDR1 ENHRY, CDR2 SYGVKD. The method was immunoSEQ multiplex PCR; TCRdb's version includes in-frame clones alone and lacks a portion of them. The sample yields approximately 300,000 clones, around 80% seen once. The sample comprised peripheral blood. The chain uses TRBV10-3 and TRBJ1-4; D ambiguous. This sequence originates from a woman between 50 and 59 years old with acute or convalescent COVID-19. This CDR3 is CAISRTNEKLFF. CDR3 sequence (DNA): TGTGCCATCAGCCGGACTAATGAAAAACTGTTTTTT.